The 8 T cell receptor beta chains below were found in one sample sequenced in a study of T cell responses to AZD1222 COVID-19 vaccine. The data were produced by immunoSEQ multiplex PCR, yet TCRdb's version contains in-frame clones alone and is incomplete. Of fewer than 110,000 clones in the sample, approximately 88% were seen once. This material consisted of peripheral blood, taken on day 0 of AZD1222 vaccination. Source of these receptors: an adult in good health.

This clone has just one count. This rearrangement joins TRBV20-1 to TRBJ2-7; TRBD1 agrees at 9 bases. V was pared by 8 bases and J by 6 bases, with 5 bases of the junction left unmatched. CDR3 length equals 11 residues. Germline CDR1 and CDR2: DFQATT and SNEGSKA (reference sequence). The CDR3 here is CSPTGGAEQYF. CDR3 DNA sequence: TGCAGTCCGACAGGGGGGGCCGAGCAGTACTTC.

The chain is built from TRBV6-5 and TRBJ1-3, with D tentatively TRBD1 (6 bases). Germline lookup yields CDR1 MNHEY and CDR2 SVGAGI. The CDR3 extends over 15 amino acids. The ends were cut back, 0 bases at V and 5 bases at J, with 11 bases in the middle. CDR3 in DNA: TGTGCCAGCAGTTACTCGGGGGGCTTTAGAAACACCATATATTTT. Translated, it gives CASSYSGGFRNTIYF.

The V call is TRBV11-3, the J call TRBJ1-5, with a tentative D call TRBD1 (5 bases). Trimming took 10 bases from V and 5 from J, leaving 15 bases between them. Germline CDR1 and CDR2: SGHNT and YENEEA. This CDR3 contains 13 residues. CDR3 protein: CAIPPRGDQPQHF. DNA for the CDR3: TGTGCCATACCCCCGCGGGGCGATCAGCCCCAGCATTTT. The entire variable domain, with the rest obtained from reference TRBV11-3 and TRBJ1-5, is as follows: EAGVVQSPRYKIIEKKQPVAFWCNPISGHNTLYWYLQNLGQGPELLIRYENEEAVDDSQLPKDRFSAERLKGVDSTLKIQPAELGDSAVYLCAIPPRGDQPQHFGDGTRLSIL.

This sequence joins TRBV5-8 and TRBJ1-2; perhaps TRBD1 as D (6 bases). The V gene's germline CDR1 is SGHTS and CDR2 YDEGEE. This CDR3 is built from 15 residues. Trimming pared 0 bases from V and 4 bases from J, leaving 13 bases between. The CDR3, as DNA: TGTGCCAGCAGCTTGGAGAGGGGGGCTAGCTATGGCTACACCTTC. Translating gives CASSLERGASYGYTF. Drawing the rest from reference TRBV5-8 and TRBJ1-2, the complete variable domain is EAGVTQSPTHLIKTRGQQATLRCSPISGHTSVYWYQQALGLGLQFLLWYDEGEERNRGNFPPRFSGRQFPNYSSELNVNALELEDSALYLCASSLERGASYGYTFGSGTRLTVV.

This rearrangement joins TRBV19 to TRBJ1-5; D remains unclear. The CDR3 covers 14 residues. Trimming pared 3 bases from V and 2 bases from J, leaving 8 bases between. Germline V gene lookup returns CDR1 LNHDA and CDR2 SQIVND (reference sequence). CDR3 in amino acids: CASSIDGGNQPQHF. CDR3 nucleotides: TGTGCCAGTAGTATTGACGGGGGCAATCAGCCCCAGCATTTT.

V usage is TRBV6-5 and J usage is TRBJ1-1; no definite D call. CDR3 length: 12 residues. Germline V gives CDR1 MNHEY, CDR2 SVGAGI. V gave up 5 bases and J gave up 6 bases, with 10 bases separating them. CDR3 sequence (DNA): TGTGCCAGCAGTCCCATTGGGTCTGAAGCTTTCTTT. This codes for CASSPIGSEAFF.

The V and J genes are TRBV7-3 and TRBJ2-2; D unclear. This CDR3 spans 16 amino acids. Germline V gene sequence: CDR1 SGHTA, CDR2 FQGTGA. Trimming cost V 2 bases and J 4 bases, with 14 bases left between them. In DNA, the CDR3 is TGTGCCAGCAGCTTATCGTCGGGTAGTGGCACCGGGGAGCTGTTTTTT. Translating gives CASSLSSGSGTGELFF.

V and J are TRBV23-1 and TRBJ2-1, with D unclear. TRBV23-1 is flagged as an ORF with uncertain function. Trimming removed 3 bases from V and 7 bases from J, with 7 bases in between. The CDR3 is made up of 12 amino acids. Written as DNA, the CDR3 is TGCGCCAGCAGTCATAGACCTAATGAGCAGTTCTTC. Translation: CASSHRPNEQFF.